A single sample is the source of the 27 T cell receptor beta chains below, sequenced in a study of CD4 T cells in relation to SARS-CoV-2 and coronaviruses. These TCRs are of unknown antigen specificity. The protocol was immunoSEQ multiplex PCR, while the TCRdb copy is restricted to in-frame clones and leaves out a portion. The sample lists roughly 45,000 clones, over 75% occurring once. Sequences were obtained from naive CD4+ T cells from PBMCs, cultured in vitro. Subset noted: naive CD4+ T cells isolated by negative enrichment. The receptor set was obtained from an adult with COVID-19.

This clone was seen only once. The chain uses TRBV6-5 and TRBJ2-7; D call uncertain. The V end lost 10 bases, the J end lost 2 bases, and 9 bases lay between the germline ends. This CDR3 is 11 amino acids long. The germline CDR1 and CDR2 sequences are MNHEY and SVGAGI. The CDR3 region is CATERPYEQYF. Written as DNA, the CDR3 is TGTGCCACTGAGCGTCCCTACGAGCAGTACTTC.

The chain employs TRBV6-1 and TRBJ2-7; tentatively, D is TRBD2 (5 bases). The CDR3 is 15 amino acids. The ends were cut back, 2 bases at V and 1 base at J, with 12 bases in the middle. Looked up from germline, CDR1 is MNHNS and CDR2 is SASEGT. This CDR3 reads CASSESDPGSYEQYF. The CDR3 DNA follows: TGTGCCAGCAGTGAATCGGACCCGGGGTCCTACGAGCAGTACTTC.

The V gene is TRBV27, the J gene TRBJ2-4; 15 bases map to TRBD2. The CDR3 extends over 17 amino acids. With 5 bases clipped from V and 0 bases from J, the junction kept 2 bases outside the gene matches. Germline loops: CDR1 MNHEY, CDR2 SMNVEV (reference sequence). Here the CDR3 DNA reads TGTGCCAGCAGTGGACTAGCGGGAGGGATAGCCAAAAACATTCAGTACTTC. It encodes CASSGLAGGIAKNIQYF.

The table lists this clone with a count of one. This chain links TRBV29-1 with TRBJ2-7, with D perhaps assigned TRBD1 or TRBD2 (5 bases each). The CDR3 has 13 amino acids. Germline values: CDR1 SQVTM, CDR2 ANQGSEA. V was clipped by 4 bases and J by 0 bases, with 10 bases between them. CDR3 DNA: TGCAGCGTTGTGGGACCCCGCTCCTACGAGCAGTACTTC. Translated, it gives CSVVGPRSYEQYF.

This chain joins TRBV28 and TRBJ1-5, with a weak D call TRBD1 (5 bases). The V and J ends lost 8 bases and 0 bases respectively, with 14 bases between them. The CDR3 loop spans 15 amino acids. Looked up from germline, CDR1 is MDHEN and CDR2 is SYDVKM. This chain's CDR3 is CASGPGGVSNQPQHF. The CDR3 nucleotides read TGTGCCAGCGGCCCGGGGGGGGTTAGCAATCAGCCCCAGCATTTT.

This rearrangement joins TRBV7-3 to TRBJ2-1; 12 bases are a match to TRBD2. The CDR3 length is 15 residues. Germline CDR1 and CDR2: SGHTA and FQGTGA. V lost 5 bases, J lost 8 bases, and 7 bases stayed unmatched. The CDR3 protein is CASSPSGREAYEQFF. CDR3 sequence (DNA): TGTGCCAGCAGCCCTAGCGGGAGGGAGGCGTATGAGCAGTTCTTC.

The V gene is TRBV18, the J gene TRBJ2-1, with TRBD2 matching 13 bases. The CDR3 sequence is 17 residues long. Germline V gene lookup returns CDR1 KGHSH and CDR2 LQKENI. V shed 0 bases, J shed 7 bases, and the junction held 6 bases outside the gene matches. The CDR3: CASSPPLTLAGGNEQFF. The CDR3 coding sequence is TGTGCCAGCTCACCACCGTTAACACTAGCGGGAGGGAATGAGCAGTTCTTC.

The CDR3 is CASSGPRGAGEAFF. CDR3 bases: TGTGCCAGCAGTGGCCCGCGGGGGGCAGGGGAAGCTTTCTTT. The chain links TRBV27 to TRBJ1-1; possible D gene TRBD1, 6 bases. The CDR3 is 14 residues long. Trimming left V 5 bases short and J 8 bases short, with 18 bases between. Germline lookup yields CDR1 MNHEY and CDR2 SMNVEV (reference sequence).

This clone was found once. J is TRBJ2-2 and V is TRBV6-1; 8 nucleotides agree with TRBD1. Germline assignment: CDR1 MNHNS and CDR2 SASEGT. The V segment lost 2 bases and the J segment 7 bases; nucleotides outside the gene matches: 3. This CDR3 has 14 amino acids. Here the CDR3 reads CASSENRGFGELFF. CDR3 coding DNA: TGTGCCAGCAGTGAAAACAGGGGGTTCGGGGAGCTGTTTTTT.

The chain links TRBV6-2 or TRBV6-3 to TRBJ2-3, with 10 nucleotides matching TRBD2. This CDR3 spans 17 amino acids. In germline, CDR1 is MNHEY, CDR2 SVGEGT. The ends lost 6 bases at V and 0 bases at J; junction bases unmatched: 9. DNA for the CDR3: TGTGCCAGCAGCCGGACATGGACTAGCGGAAGCACAGATACGCAGTATTTT. This codes for CASSRTWTSGSTDTQYF.

The chain carries TRBV5-1 and TRBJ2-1; no reliable D call. The CDR3 sequence is 15 residues long. V lost 2 bases, J lost 7 bases, and 16 bases lay in between. Germline CDR1 reads SGHRS; CDR2 reads YFSETQ. The CDR3 region has the DNA TGCGCCAGCAGCTTAGGGATGGGTTTGGTAAATGAGCAGTTCTTC. Protein: CASSLGMGLVNEQFF.

V is TRBV28 and J is TRBJ2-3; tentatively, D is TRBD1 or TRBD2 (6 bases each). This CDR3 region has 15 residues. V lost 6 bases and J 1 base, leaving 14 bases between the germline ends. Germline CDR1 reads MDHEN; CDR2 reads SYDVKM. The chain's CDR3 is CASRGAGPRTDTQYF. CDR3 coding DNA: TGTGCCAGCAGGGGGGCGGGACCCCGCACAGATACGCAGTATTTT. Complete variable domain (other parts from reference TRBV28 and TRBJ2-3): DVKVTQSSRYLVKRTGEKVFLECVQDMDHENMFWYRQDPGLGLRLIYFSYDVKMKEKGDIPEGYSVSREKKERFSLILESASTNQTSMYLCASRGAGPRTDTQYFGPGTRLTVL.

The chain couples TRBV5-6 to TRBJ1-5; D is unresolved. The length of the CDR3 is 14 residues. V lost 1 base and J lost 6, with 11 bases in between. The germline CDR1 and CDR2 sequences are SGHDT and YYEEEE. The CDR3 DNA sequence: TGTGCCAGCAGCTTGTATGTGGGCTTTCAGCCCCAGCATTTT. This translates into CASSLYVGFQPQHF. Drawing the rest from reference TRBV5-6 and TRBJ1-5, the complete variable domain is DAGVTQSPTHLIKTRGQQVTLRCSPKSGHDTVSWYQQALGQGPQFIFQYYEEEERQRGNFPDRFSGHQFPNYSSELNVNALLLGDSALYLCASSLYVGFQPQHFGDGTRLSIL.

The gene calls are TRBV5-1 and TRBJ2-1; TRBD2 matches 13 bases. The junction had 21 bases not matched to a gene; V was cut back by 2 bases and J by 4 bases. The V gene's germline CDR1 is SGHRS and CDR2 YFSETQ. The CDR3 consists of 22 residues. The CDR3: CASSFAPQPGTSGIRLYNEQFF. Written as DNA, the CDR3 is TGCGCCAGCAGCTTTGCCCCACAGCCCGGGACTAGCGGGATAAGATTGTACAATGAGCAGTTCTTC.

In this sample, this clone turned up once. J is TRBJ1-1 and V is TRBV30; D unresolved. The V and J ends lost 2 bases and 5 bases respectively, with 6 bases between them. This CDR3 comprises 11 residues. Looked up from germline, CDR1 is GTSNPN and CDR2 is SVGIG (reference sequence). The chain's CDR3 is CAWSSRTEAFF. The CDR3 coding sequence is TGTGCCTGGAGTTCCCGAACTGAAGCTTTCTTT.

The CDR3 bases are TGTGCCAGCAGTGAAGAGGTCACCGCCACTGAAGCTTTCTTT. Its translation is CASSEEVTATEAFF. The chain is built from TRBV2 and TRBJ1-1; the D is unclear. Germline CDR1 is SNHLY and CDR2 is FYNNEI. V was shortened by 1 base and J by 4 bases, with 10 bases between the two germline ends. The CDR3 is 14 amino acids. Together with reference TRBV2 and TRBJ1-1, the CDR3 gives the full variable domain: EPEVTQTPSHQVTQMGQEVILRCVPISNHLYFYWYRQILGQKVEFLVSFYNNEISEKSEIFDDQFSVERPDGSNFTLKIRSTKLEDSAMYFCASSEEVTATEAFFGQGTRLTVV.

This clone was detected a few times. V usage is TRBV5-1 and J usage is TRBJ2-2, with D possibly being TRBD1 (5 bases). This CDR3 has 15 residues. Germline assignment: CDR1 SGHRS and CDR2 YFSETQ. Trimming removed 4 bases from V and 4 bases from J, with 14 bases in between. The chain's CDR3 is CASSPKTVPTGELFF. CDR3 sequence (DNA): TGCGCCAGCAGCCCAAAGACAGTACCCACCGGGGAGCTGTTTTTT.

The chain joins TRBV28 to TRBJ1-5; D is unclear. The CDR3 runs 13 residues. The V end was cut by 3 bases, the J end by 9 bases, with 12 bases between. Germline assignment: CDR1 MDHEN and CDR2 SYDVKM. CDR3 in DNA: TGTGCCAGCAGTTTGGATATAGGCCGGCCCCAGCATTTT. Translation gives CASSLDIGRPQHF.

CDR3 nucleotide sequence: TGTGCCAGTAGTATAAGGACAGGGGGTTCCTACAATGAGCAGTTCTTC. Translation gives CASSIRTGGSYNEQFF. The V and J genes are TRBV19 and TRBJ2-1, with TRBD1 matching 10 bases. The ends lost 2 bases at V and 1 base at J; junction bases unmatched: 2. CDR3 size: 16 residues. The germline V gene encodes CDR1 LNHDA and CDR2 SQIVND (reference sequence). The full variable domain, completed using reference TRBV19 and TRBJ2-1, is DGGITQSPKYLFRKEGQNVTLSCEQNLNHDAMYWYRQDPGQGLRLIYYSQIVNDFQKGDIAEGYSVSREKKESFPLTVTSAQKNPTAFYLCASSIRTGGSYNEQFFGPGTRLTVL.

The gene calls are TRBV24-1 and TRBJ2-5; the match to TRBD1 covers 9 bases. The CDR3 extends over 15 amino acids. V dropped 4 bases and J dropped 5; count of bases not matched to a gene: 7. The germline gives CDR1 KGHDR, CDR2 SFDVKD. The CDR3 coding sequence is TGTGCCACCAGTGAGCGGACAGGGGTCGGTGAGACCCAGTACTTC. Its protein product is CATSERTGVGETQYF.

In DNA, the CDR3 is TGTGCCAGCAGCCAAACAGTAAACTATGGCTACACCTTC. As protein: CASSQTVNYGYTF. The chain joins TRBV9 to TRBJ1-2; D is ambiguous. CDR1 is SGDLS and CDR2 is YYNGEE in the germline V gene. The CDR3 totals 13 residues. Trimming left V 4 bases short and J 2 bases short, with 9 bases between.

The V gene is TRBV7-3, the J gene TRBJ2-3, with 9 positions matching TRBD2. The CDR3 runs to 16 residues. Germline CDR1 is SGHTA and CDR2 is FQGTGA. The ends lost 4 bases at V and 4 bases at J; junction bases unmatched: 9. CDR3 loop: CASSSGAGGPADTQYF. The CDR3 nucleotides are TGTGCCAGCAGCTCAGGGGCGGGAGGGCCCGCAGATACGCAGTATTTT.

The J gene is TRBJ2-3, the V gene TRBV20-1; D is uncertain. The V end was cut by 4 bases, the J end by 4 bases, with 6 bases between. Germline CDR1 DFQATT, CDR2 SNEGSKA (reference sequence). The CDR3 totals 11 residues. CDR3 residues: CSATRADTQYF. In nucleotides, the CDR3 is TGCAGTGCTACTAGGGCAGATACGCAGTATTTT.

The chain employs TRBV28 and TRBJ1-1, with D uncertain. CDR3 length: 15 amino acids. V lost 5 bases and J 2 bases, leaving 15 bases between the germline ends. CDR1 and CDR2 (germline): MDHEN, SYDVKM. The CDR3 protein is CASSTYVAGNTEAFF. Written as DNA, the CDR3 is TGTGCCAGCAGTACATACGTCGCCGGAAACACTGAAGCTTTCTTT.

V gene TRBV5-4 combines with J gene TRBJ1-3; D unresolved. Germline V lookup: CDR1 SGHNT, CDR2 YYREEE (reference sequence). The CDR3 is made up of 14 amino acids. V was trimmed by 0 bases and J by 3 bases, leaving 7 bases between them. The CDR3 spells CASSLGQIGNTIYF. The CDR3 DNA reads TGTGCCAGCAGCTTGGGTCAGATTGGAAACACCATATATTTT.

The chain employs TRBV4-1 and TRBJ1-4; TRBD1 aligns across 9 bases. V gave up 6 bases and J gave up 0 bases; unmatched junction bases: 14. The CDR3 totals 19 residues. Germline CDR1 reads MGHRA; CDR2 reads YSYEKL. CDR3 coding DNA: TGCGCCAGCAGGTTCTATGTGGGACAGGGTAATACAACTAATGAAAAACTGTTTTTT. It is translated as CASRFYVGQGNTTNEKLFF.

This sequence joins TRBV18 and TRBJ2-3; 7 positions match TRBD2. J was trimmed by 2 bases and V by 4 bases; bases with no gene match: 15. CDR3 length equals 18 residues. Germline V gene sequence: CDR1 KGHSH, CDR2 LQKENI. In DNA, the CDR3 is TGTGCCAGCTCACGAGACCGACCGGGACTATACACCACAGATACGCAGTATTTT. Amino acid sequence: CASSRDRPGLYTTDTQYF.